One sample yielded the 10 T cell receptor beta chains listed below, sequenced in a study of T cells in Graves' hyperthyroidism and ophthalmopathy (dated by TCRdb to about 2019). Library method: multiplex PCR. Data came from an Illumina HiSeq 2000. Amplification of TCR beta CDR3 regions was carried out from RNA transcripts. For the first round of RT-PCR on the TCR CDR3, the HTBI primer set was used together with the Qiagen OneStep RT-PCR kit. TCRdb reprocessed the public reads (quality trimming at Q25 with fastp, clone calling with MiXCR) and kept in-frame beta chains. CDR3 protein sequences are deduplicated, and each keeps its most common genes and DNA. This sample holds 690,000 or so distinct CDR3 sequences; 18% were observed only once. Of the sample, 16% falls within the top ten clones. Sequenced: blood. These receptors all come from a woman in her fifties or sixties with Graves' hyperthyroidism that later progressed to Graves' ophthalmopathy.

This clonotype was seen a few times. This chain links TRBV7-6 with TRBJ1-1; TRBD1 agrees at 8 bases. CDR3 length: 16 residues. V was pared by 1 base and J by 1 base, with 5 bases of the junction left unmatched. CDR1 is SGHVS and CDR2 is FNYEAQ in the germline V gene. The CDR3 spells CASSLEGGTGNTEAFF. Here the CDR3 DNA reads TGTGCCAGCAGCTTAGAGGGAGGGACAGGGAACACTGAAGCTTTCTTT. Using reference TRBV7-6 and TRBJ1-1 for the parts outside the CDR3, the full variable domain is GAGVSQSPRYKVTKRGQDVALRCDPISGHVSLYWYRQALGQGPEFLTYFNYEAQQDKSGLPNDRFSAERPEGSISTLTIQRTEQRDSAMYRCASSLEGGTGNTEAFFGQGTRLTVV.

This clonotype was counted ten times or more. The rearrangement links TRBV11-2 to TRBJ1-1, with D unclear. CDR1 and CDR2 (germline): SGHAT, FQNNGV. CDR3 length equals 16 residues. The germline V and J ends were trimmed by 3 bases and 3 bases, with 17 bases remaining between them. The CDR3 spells CASSFDPPQLHTEAFF. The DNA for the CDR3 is TGTGCCAGCAGCTTCGACCCGCCCCAGTTGCACACTGAAGCTTTCTTT.

CDR3 DNA sequence: TGTGCCAGTAGCGAAGCACTGAATGGACCGATTCAAGAGACCCAGTACTTC. Encoded protein: CASSEALNGPIQETQYF. The chain links TRBV19 to TRBJ2-5; D gene uncertain. This CDR3 is built from 17 residues. Trimming left V 6 bases short and J 2 bases short, with 22 bases between. Germline V gene lookup returns CDR1 LNHDA and CDR2 SQIVND (reference sequence).

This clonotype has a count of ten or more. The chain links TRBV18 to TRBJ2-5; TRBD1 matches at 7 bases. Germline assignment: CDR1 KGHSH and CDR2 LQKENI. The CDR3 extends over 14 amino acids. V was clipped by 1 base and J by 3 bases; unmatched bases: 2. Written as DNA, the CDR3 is TGTGCCAGCTCACCACGGGGGACAGAAGAGACCCAGTACTTC. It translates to CASSPRGTEETQYF.

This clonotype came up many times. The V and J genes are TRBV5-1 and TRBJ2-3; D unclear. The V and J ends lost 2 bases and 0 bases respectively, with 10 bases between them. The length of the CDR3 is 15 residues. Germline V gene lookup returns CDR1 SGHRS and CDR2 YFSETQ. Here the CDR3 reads CASSLPDGSTDTQYF. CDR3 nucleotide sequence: TGCGCCAGCAGCTTACCGGACGGAAGCACAGATACGCAGTATTTT.

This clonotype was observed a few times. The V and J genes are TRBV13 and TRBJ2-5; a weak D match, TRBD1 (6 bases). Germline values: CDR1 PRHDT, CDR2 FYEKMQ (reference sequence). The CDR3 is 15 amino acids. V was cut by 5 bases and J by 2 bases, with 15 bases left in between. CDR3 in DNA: TGTGCCAGCAGCCGTGCCGTGGACAGACAAGAGACCCAGTACTTC. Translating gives CASSRAVDRQETQYF.

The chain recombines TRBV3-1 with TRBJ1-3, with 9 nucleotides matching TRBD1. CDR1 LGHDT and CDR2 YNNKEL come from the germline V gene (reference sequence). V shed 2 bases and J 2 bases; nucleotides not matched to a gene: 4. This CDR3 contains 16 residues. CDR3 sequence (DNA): TGTGCCAGCAGCCAACCGACAGGGGGAACTGGAAACACCATATATTTT. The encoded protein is CASSQPTGGTGNTIYF. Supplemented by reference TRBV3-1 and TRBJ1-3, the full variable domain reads DTAVSQTPKYLVTQMGNDKSIKCEQNLGHDTMYWYKQDSKKFLKIMFSYNNKELIINETVPNRFSPKSPDKAHLNLHINSLELGDSAVYFCASSQPTGGTGNTIYFGEGSWLTVV.

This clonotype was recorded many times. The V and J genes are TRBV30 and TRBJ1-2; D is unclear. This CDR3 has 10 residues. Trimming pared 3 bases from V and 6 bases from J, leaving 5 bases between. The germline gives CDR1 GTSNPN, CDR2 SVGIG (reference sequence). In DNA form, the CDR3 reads TGTGCCTGGAGGGGAAATGGCTACACCTTC. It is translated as CAWRGNGYTF.

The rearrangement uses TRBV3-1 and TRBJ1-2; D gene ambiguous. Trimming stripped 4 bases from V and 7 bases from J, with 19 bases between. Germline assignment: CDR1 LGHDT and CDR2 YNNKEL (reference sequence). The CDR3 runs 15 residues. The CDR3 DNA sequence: TGTGCCAGCAGCCCCGGCAGAATGGGTGTGGCTGGCTACACCTTC. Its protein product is CASSPGRMGVAGYTF.

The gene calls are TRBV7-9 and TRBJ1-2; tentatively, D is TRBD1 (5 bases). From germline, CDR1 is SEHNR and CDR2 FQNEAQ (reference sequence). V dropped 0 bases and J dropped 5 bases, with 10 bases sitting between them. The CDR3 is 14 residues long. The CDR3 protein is CASSLAGGLYGYTF. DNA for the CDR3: TGTGCCAGCAGCTTAGCGGGGGGTTTATATGGCTACACCTTC.